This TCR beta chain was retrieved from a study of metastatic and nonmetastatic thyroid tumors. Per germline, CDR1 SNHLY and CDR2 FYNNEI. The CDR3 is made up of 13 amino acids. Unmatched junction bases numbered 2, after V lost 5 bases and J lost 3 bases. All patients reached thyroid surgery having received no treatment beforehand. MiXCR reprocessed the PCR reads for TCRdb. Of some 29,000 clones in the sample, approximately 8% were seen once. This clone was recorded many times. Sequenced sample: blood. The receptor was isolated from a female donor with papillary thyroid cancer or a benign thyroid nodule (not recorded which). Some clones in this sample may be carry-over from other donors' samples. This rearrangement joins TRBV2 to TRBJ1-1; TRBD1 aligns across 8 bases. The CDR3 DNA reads TGTGCCAGCAGTCGACAGGGGTACACTGAAGCTTTCTTT. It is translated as CASSRQGYTEAFF.